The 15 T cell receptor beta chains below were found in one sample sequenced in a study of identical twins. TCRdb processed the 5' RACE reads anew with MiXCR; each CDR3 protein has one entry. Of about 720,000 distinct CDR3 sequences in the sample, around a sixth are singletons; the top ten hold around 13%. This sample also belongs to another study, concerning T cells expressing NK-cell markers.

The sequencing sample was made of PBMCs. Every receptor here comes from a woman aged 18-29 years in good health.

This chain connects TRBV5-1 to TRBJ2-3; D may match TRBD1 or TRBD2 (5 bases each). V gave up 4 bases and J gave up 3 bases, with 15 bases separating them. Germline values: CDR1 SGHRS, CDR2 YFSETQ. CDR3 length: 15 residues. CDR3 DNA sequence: TGCGCCAGCAGCAGATCCGGGACCCTGACAGATACGCAGTATTTT. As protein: CASSRSGTLTDTQYF.

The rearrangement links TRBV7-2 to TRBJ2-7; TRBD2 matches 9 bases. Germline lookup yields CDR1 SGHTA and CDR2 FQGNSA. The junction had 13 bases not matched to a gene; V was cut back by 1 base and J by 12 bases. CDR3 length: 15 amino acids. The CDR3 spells CASSLDLTSGPWPYF. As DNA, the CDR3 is TGTGCCAGCAGCTTAGACCTGACTAGCGGTCCTTGGCCGTACTTC.

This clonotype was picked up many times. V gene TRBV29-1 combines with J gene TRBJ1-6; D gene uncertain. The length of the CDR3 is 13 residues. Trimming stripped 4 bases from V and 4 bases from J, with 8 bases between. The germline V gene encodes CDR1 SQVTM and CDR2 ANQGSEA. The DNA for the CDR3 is TGCAGCGTTGGCAGAGATTATAATTCACCCCTCCACTTT. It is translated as CSVGRDYNSPLHF.

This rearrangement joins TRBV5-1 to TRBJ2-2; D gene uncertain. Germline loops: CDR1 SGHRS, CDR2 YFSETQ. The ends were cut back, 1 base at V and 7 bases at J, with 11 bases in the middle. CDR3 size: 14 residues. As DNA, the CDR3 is TGCGCCAGCAGCTTGATCTCCGGTCGCGGGGAGCTGTTTTTT. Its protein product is CASSLISGRGELFF.

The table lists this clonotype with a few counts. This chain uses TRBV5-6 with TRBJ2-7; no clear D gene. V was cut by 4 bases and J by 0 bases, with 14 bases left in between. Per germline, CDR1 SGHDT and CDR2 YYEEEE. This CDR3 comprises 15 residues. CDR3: CASSAGWTYSYEQYF. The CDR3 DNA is TGTGCCAGCAGCGCCGGATGGACGTACTCCTACGAGCAGTACTTC.

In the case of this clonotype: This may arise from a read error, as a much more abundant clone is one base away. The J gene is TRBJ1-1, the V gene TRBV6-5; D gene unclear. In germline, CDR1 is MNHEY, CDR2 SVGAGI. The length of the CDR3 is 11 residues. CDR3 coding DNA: TGTACCAGCAGTTACGGTGCTGAAGCTTTCTTT. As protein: CTSSYGAEAFF.

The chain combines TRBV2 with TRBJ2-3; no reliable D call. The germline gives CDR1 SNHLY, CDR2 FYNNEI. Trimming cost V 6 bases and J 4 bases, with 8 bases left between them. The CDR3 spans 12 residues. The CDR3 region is CASRQIADTQYF. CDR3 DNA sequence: TGTGCCAGCAGACAGATAGCAGATACGCAGTATTTT.

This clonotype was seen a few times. The CDR3 loop is CASHKTGTNTEAFF. Here the CDR3 DNA reads TGCGCCAGCCACAAGACGGGAACGAACACTGAAGCTTTCTTT. The chain joins TRBV5-1 to TRBJ1-1, with D hard to call. Germline CDR1 is SGHRS and CDR2 is YFSETQ. The CDR3 covers 14 residues. Trimming cost V 7 bases and J 1 base, with 14 bases left between them.

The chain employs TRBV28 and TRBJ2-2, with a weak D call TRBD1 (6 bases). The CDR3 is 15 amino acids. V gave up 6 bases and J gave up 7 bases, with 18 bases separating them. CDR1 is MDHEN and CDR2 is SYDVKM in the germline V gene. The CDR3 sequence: CASRFATGSGGELFF. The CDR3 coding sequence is TGTGCCAGCAGATTTGCCACAGGGTCGGGCGGGGAGCTGTTTTTT.

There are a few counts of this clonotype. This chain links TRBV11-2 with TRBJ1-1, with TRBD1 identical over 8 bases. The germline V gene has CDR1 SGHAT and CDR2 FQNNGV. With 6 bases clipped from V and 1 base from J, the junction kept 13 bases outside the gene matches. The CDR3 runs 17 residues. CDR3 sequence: CASRINNWDRWNTEAFF. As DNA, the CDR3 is TGTGCCAGCAGAATAAATAACTGGGACAGGTGGAACACTGAAGCTTTCTTT.

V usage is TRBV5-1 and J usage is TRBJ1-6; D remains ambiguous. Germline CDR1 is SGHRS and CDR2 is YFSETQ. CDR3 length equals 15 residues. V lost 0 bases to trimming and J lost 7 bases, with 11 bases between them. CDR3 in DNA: TGCGCCAGCAGCTTGGACGGTACTGGGAATTCACCCCTCCACTTT. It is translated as CASSLDGTGNSPLHF.

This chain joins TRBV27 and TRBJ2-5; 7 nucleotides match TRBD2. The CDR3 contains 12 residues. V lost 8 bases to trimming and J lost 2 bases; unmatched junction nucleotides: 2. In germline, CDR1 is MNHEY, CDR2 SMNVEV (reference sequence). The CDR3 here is CASPGGQETQYF. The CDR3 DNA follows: TGTGCCAGCCCCGGGGGGCAAGAGACCCAGTACTTC.

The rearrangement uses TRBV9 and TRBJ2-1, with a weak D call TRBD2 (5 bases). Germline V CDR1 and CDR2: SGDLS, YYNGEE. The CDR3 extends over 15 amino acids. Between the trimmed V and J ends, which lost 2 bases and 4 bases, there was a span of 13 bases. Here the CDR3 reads CASSVTSSDYNEQFF. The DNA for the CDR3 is TGTGCCAGCAGCGTCACTAGTTCGGATTACAATGAGCAGTTCTTC.

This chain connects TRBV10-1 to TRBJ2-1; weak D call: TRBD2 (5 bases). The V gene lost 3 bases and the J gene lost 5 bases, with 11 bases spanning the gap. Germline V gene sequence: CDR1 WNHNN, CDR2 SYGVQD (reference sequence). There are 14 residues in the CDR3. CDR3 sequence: CASSDPGLDNEQFF. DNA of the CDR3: TGCGCCAGCAGTGACCCAGGACTGGACAATGAGCAGTTCTTC.

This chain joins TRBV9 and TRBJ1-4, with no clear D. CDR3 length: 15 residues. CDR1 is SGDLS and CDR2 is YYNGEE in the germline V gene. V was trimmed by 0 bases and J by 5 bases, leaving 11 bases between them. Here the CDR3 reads CASSVGGIRNEKLFF. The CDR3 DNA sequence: TGTGCCAGCAGCGTAGGCGGGATTAGAAATGAAAAACTGTTTTTT.